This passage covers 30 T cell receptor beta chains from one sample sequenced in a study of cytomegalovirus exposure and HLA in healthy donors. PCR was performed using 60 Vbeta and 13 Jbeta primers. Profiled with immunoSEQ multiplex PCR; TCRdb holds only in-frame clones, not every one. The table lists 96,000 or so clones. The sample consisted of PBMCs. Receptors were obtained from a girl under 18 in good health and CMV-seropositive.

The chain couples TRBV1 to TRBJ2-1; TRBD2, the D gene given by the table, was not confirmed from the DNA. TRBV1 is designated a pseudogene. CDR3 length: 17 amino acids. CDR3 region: CTSSQDERGGTYNEQFF. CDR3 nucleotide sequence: TGCACCAGCAGCCAAGACGAGCGGGGGGGTACCTACAATGAGCAGTTCTTC.

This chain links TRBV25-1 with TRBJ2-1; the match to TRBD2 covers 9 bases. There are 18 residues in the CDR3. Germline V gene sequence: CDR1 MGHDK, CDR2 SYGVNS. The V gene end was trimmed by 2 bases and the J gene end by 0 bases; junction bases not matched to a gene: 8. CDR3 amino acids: CASSESSGGRVSYNEQFF. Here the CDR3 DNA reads TGTGCCAGCAGTGAAAGTAGCGGGGGACGGGTCTCCTACAATGAGCAGTTCTTC.

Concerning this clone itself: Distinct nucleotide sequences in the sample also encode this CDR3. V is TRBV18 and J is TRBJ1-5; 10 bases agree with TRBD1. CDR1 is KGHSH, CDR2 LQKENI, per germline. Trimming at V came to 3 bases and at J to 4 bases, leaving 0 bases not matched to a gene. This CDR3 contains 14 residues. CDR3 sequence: CASSPGQGNQPQHF. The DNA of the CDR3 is TGTGCCAGCTCACCGGGACAGGGGAATCAGCCCCAGCATTTT.

The CDR3: CASSIQGRDEKLFF. The CDR3 nucleotides are TGTGCCAGCAGCATACAGGGGAGAGATGAAAAACTGTTTTTT. The J gene is TRBJ1-4, the V gene TRBV7-7, with 7 bases that match TRBD1. With V trimmed by 5 bases and J by 6 bases, 6 bases remained unmatched. The CDR3 consists of 14 residues. The germline V gene has CDR1 SSHAT and CDR2 FNYEAQ (reference sequence). The full variable domain, its missing parts supplied by reference TRBV7-7 and TRBJ1-4, is GAGVSQSPRYKVTKRGQDVTLRCDPISSHATLYWYQQALGQGPEFLTYFNYEAQPDKSGLPSDRFSAERPEGSISTLTIQRTEQRDSAMYRCASSIQGRDEKLFFGSGTQLSVL.

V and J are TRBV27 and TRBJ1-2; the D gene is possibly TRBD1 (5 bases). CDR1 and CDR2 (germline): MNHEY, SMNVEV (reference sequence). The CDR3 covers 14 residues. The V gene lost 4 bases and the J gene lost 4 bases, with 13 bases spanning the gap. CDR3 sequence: CASSYGGGSYGYTF. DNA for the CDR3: TGTGCCAGCAGTTATGGGGGGGGAAGCTATGGCTACACCTTC.

This CDR3 reads CARSLTSGGAGANVLTF. As DNA, the CDR3 is TGTGCCAGAAGCTTGACTAGCGGGGGGGCGGGGGCCAACGTCCTGACTTTC. V is TRBV5-3 and J is TRBJ2-6; TRBD2 agrees at 13 bases. TRBV5-3 is an ORF for which the function is uncertain. The CDR3 totals 17 residues. Losses at the gene ends were 1 base for V and 4 bases for J; bases not matched to a gene: 2.

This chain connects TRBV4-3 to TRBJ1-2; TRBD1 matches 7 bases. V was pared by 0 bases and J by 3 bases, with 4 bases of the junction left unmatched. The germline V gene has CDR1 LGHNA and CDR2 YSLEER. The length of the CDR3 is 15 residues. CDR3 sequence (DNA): TGCGCCAGCAGCCAAGATCGGGGACAGCACTATGGCTACACCTTC. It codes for CASSQDRGQHYGYTF.

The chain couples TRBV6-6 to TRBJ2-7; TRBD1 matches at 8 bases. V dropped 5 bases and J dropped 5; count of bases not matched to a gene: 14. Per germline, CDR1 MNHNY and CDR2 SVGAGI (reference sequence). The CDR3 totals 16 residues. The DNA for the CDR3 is TGTGCCAGCAGTCCCGGACAGGGTTCCTGGTTGCACGAGCAGTACGTC. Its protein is CASSPGQGSWLHEQYV.

The DNA for the CDR3 is TGTGCCAGCAGCCTCGGGGGGGCTAGCGGGGAGACCCAGTACTTC. It translates to CASSLGGASGETQYF. V is TRBV5-4 and J is TRBJ2-5, with 8 bases lining up with TRBD2. Trimming at V came to 4 bases and at J to 5 bases, leaving 10 bases not matched to a gene. CDR3 length equals 15 residues. Germline CDR1 reads SGHNT; CDR2 reads YYREEE (reference sequence).

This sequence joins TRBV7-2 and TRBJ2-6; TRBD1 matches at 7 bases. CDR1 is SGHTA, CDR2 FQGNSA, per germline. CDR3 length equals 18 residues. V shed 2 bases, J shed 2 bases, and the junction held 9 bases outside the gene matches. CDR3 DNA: TGTGCCAGCAGCTTATTATTCGTCACAGGGGCTGGGGCCAACGTCCTGACTTTC. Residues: CASSLLFVTGAGANVLTF.

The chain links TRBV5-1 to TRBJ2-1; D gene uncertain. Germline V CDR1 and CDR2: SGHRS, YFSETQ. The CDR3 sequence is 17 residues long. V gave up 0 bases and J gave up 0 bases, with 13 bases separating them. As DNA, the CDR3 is TGCGCCAGCAGCTTGGGCCCCAAAGCTGTCTCCTACAATGAGCAGTTCTTC. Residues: CASSLGPKAVSYNEQFF.

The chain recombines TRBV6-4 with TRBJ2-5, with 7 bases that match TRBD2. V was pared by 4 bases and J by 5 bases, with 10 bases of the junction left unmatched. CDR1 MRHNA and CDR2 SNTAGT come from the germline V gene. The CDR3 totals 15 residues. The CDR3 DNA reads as TGTGCCAGCAGTGCGGAGCGGGGAGTTCTCGAGACCCAGTACTTC. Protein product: CASSAERGVLETQYF.

CDR3 sequence: CTSSQGTALSAYEQYF. The CDR3 coding sequence is TGCACCAGCAGCCAAGGGACAGCGCTTTCGGCCTACGAGCAGTACTTC. The chain is built from TRBV1 and TRBJ2-7; the table assigns TRBD1, which was not confirmed against the DNA. TRBV1 is an annotated pseudogene. The CDR3 is 16 amino acids.

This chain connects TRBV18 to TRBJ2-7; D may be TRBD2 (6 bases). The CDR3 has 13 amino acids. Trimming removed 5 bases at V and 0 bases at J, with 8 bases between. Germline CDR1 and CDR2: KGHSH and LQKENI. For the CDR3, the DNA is TGTGCCAGCTCAGGCGGGGCCTCCTACGAGCAGTACGTC. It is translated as CASSGGASYEQYV.

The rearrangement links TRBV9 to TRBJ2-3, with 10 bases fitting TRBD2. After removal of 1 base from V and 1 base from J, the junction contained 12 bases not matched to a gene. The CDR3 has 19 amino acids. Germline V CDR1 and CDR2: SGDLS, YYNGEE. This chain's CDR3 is CASSVKGAGGLFGTDTQYF. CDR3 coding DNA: TGTGCCAGCAGCGTAAAGGGAGCGGGGGGGCTGTTCGGCACAGATACGCAGTATTTT.

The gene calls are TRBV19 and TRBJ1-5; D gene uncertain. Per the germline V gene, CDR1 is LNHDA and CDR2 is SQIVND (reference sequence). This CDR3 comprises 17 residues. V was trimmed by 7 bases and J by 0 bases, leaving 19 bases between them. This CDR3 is CASTRAFSSYSNQPQHF. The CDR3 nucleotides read TGTGCCAGTACACGTGCTTTTTCTAGTTATAGCAATCAGCCCCAGCATTTT.

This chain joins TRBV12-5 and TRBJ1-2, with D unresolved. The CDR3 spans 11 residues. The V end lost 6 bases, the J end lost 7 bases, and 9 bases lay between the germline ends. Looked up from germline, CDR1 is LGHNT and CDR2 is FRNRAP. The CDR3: CASGLGGGYTF. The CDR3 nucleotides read TGTGCTAGTGGCTTAGGAGGTGGCTACACCTTC.

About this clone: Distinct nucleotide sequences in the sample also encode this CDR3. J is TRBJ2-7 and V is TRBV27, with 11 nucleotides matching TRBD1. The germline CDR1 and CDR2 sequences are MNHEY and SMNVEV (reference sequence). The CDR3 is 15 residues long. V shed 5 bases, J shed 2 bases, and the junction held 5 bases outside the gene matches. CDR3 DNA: TGTGCCAGCAGTCTCTCGGGACAGGGGGCCTACGAGCAGTACTTC. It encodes CASSLSGQGAYEQYF.

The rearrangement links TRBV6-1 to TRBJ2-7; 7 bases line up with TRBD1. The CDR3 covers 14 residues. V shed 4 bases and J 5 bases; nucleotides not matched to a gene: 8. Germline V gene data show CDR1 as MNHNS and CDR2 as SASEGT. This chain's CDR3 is CASSVRDSEHEQYF. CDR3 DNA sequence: TGTGCCAGCAGTGTCCGGGACAGTGAACACGAGCAGTACTTC.

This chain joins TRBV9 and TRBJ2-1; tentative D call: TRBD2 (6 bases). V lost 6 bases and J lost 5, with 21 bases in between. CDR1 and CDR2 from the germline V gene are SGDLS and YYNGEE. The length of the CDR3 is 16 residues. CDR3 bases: TGTGCCAGCACCCCATTGGGAGGCAGCCCAAACAATGAGCAGTTCTTC. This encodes CASTPLGGSPNNEQFF.

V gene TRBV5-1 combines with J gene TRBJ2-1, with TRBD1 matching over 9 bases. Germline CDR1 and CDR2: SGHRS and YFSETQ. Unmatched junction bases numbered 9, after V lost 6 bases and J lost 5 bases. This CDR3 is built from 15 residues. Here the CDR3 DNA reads TGCGCCAGCACCCTAGGGACAGGGTCCGACAATGAGCAGTTCTTC. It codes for CASTLGTGSDNEQFF.

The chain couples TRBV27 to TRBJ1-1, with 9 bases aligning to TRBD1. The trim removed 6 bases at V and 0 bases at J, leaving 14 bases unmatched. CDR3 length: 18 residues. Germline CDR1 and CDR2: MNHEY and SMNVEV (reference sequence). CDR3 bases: TGTGCCAGCAGAACCGTGGGACAGGGAGGGGTCATGAACACTGAAGCTTTCTTT. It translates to CASRTVGQGGVMNTEAFF.

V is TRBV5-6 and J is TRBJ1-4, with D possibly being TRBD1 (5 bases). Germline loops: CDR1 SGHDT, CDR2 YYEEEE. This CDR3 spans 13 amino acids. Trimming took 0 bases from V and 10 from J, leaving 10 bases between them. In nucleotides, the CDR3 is TGTGCCAGCAGCTTGGCCTGGGGGGGAAAACTGTTTTTT. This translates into CASSLAWGGKLFF. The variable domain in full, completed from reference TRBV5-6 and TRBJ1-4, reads DAGVTQSPTHLIKTRGQQVTLRCSPKSGHDTVSWYQQALGQGPQFIFQYYEEEERQRGNFPDRFSGHQFPNYSSELNVNALLLGDSALYLCASSLAWGGKLFFGSGTQLSVL.

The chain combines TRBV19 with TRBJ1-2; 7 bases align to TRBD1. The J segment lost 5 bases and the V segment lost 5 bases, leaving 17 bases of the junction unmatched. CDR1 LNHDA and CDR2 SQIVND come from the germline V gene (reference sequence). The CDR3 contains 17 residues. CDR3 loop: CASSENVSGGGWYGYTF. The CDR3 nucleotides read TGTGCCAGTAGTGAAAACGTTTCTGGAGGGGGCTGGTATGGCTACACCTTC.

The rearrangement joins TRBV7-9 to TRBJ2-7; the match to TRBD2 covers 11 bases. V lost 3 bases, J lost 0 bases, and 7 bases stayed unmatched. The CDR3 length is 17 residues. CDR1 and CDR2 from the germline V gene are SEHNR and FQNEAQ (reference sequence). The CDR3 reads CASSFGYSGGGSYEQYF. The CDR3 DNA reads TGTGCCAGCAGCTTTGGTTATAGCGGGGGGGGCTCCTACGAGCAGTACTTC.

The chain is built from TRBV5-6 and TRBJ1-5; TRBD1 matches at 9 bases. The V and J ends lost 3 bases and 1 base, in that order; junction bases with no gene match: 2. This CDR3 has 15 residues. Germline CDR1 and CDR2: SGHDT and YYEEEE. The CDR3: CASSYGTGSNQPQHF. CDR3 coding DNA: TGTGCCAGCAGCTACGGGACAGGGAGCAATCAGCCCCAGCATTTT.

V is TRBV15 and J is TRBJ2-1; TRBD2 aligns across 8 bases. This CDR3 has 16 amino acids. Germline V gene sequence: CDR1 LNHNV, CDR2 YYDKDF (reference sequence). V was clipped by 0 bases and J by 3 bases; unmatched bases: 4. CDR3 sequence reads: CATSRERAGVYNEQFF. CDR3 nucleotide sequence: TGTGCCACCAGCAGAGAACGAGCGGGGGTCTACAATGAGCAGTTCTTC.

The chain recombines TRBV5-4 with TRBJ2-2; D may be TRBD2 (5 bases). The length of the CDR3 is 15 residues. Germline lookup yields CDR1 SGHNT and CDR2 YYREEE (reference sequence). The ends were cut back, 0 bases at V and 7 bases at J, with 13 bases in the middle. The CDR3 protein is CASSLEGRGLGELFF. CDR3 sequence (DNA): TGTGCCAGCAGCTTGGAAGGACGCGGACTCGGGGAGCTGTTTTTT.

The CDR3 DNA reads as TGTGCCAGCAGTTACGAGGTTACGAACACTGAAGCTTTCTTT. This sequence encodes CASSYEVTNTEAFF. This rearrangement joins TRBV6-5 to TRBJ1-1, with D hard to call. The length of the CDR3 is 14 residues. V was pared by 2 bases and J by 1 base, with 8 bases between. Germline values: CDR1 MNHEY, CDR2 SVGAGI.

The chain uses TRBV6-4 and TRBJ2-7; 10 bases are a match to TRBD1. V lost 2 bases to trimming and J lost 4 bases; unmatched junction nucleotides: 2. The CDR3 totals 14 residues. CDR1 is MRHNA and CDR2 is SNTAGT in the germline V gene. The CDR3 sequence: CASSDDRGLYEQYF. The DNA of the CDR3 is TGTGCCAGCAGTGACGACAGGGGGCTGTACGAGCAGTACTTC.